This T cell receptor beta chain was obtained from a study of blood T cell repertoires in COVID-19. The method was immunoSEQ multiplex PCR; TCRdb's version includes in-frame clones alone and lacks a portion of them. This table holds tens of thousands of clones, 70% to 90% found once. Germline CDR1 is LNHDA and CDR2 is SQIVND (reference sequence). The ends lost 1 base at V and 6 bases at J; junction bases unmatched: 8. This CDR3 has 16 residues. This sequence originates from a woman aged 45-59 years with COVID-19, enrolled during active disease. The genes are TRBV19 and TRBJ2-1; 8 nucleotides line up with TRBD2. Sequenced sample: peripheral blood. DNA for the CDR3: TGTGCCAGTAGTATAGGTGGAACTAGCGGTACCAATGAGCAGTTCTTC. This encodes CASSIGGTSGTNEQFF.